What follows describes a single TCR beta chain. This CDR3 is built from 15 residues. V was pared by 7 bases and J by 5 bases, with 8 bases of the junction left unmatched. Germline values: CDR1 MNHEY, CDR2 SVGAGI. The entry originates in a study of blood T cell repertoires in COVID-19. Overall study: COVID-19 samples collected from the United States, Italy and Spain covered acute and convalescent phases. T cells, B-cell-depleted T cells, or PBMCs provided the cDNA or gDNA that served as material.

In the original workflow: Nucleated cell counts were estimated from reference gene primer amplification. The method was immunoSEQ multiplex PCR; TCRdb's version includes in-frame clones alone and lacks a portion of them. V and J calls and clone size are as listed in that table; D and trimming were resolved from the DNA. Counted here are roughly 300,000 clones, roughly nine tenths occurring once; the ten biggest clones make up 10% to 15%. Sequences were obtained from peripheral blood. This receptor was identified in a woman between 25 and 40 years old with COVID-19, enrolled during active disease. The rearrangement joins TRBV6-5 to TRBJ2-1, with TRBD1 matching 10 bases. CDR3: CASKGHGTGDNEQFF. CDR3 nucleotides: TGTGCCAGCAAAGGACATGGGACAGGGGACAATGAGCAGTTCTTC.